Reported below is one T cell receptor beta chain. Distinct nucleotide sequences in the sample also encode this CDR3. CDR3 length equals 14 residues. Germline V gives CDR1 SGHRS, CDR2 YFSETQ. The V gene lost 0 bases and the J gene lost 0 bases, with 4 bases spanning the gap. There were no recent acute infections or vaccinations among the donors, who were healthy HIV-negative adults. Only Caucasian adults living in Nashville, Tennessee served as donors. The assay ran at deep level. Libraries were prepared by immunoSEQ multiplex PCR; TCRdb keeps only in-frame clonotypes and omits some of them. The sample carries around 2.5 million clones, approximately 94% recorded once. The data derive from a study of shared clonotypes between healthy human individuals. Study information: The donor group consisted of two women and three men, aged 18 to 49.

The sequenced sample consisted of naive CD4+ T cells from PBMCs. Subset: CD45RA+ positively selected. This sequence joins TRBV5-1 and TRBJ1-5; D not certain. This sequence originates from a man younger than 35 in good health. Some clones in this sample may be carry-over from other donors' samples. The CDR3 region has the DNA TGCGCCAGCAGCTTGGGGGGTAGCAATCAGCCCCAGCATTTT. This encodes CASSLGGSNQPQHF.